This T cell receptor beta chain was identified in a study of CXCR3-negative and CXCR3-positive naive CD8 T cells. Study information: A total of some 130 million TRB reads was generated, with about 1.5 +/- 0.3 million per library.

Through 5' RACE with UMI labels, the TRB cDNA libraries were prepared. From the 5' RACE reads, TCRdb lists one entry per CDR3 protein and no DNA. The table for this sample gives around 95,000 distinct CDR3 sequences. This CDR3 comprises 17 residues. Per germline, CDR1 SQVTM and CDR2 ANQGSEA. Study findings and constraints: Within a donor, both naive subsets shared TRBV-TRBJ usage, unlike memory cells. Naive cells that were CXCR3-positive had more hydrophobic TRB CDR3s (compared with CXCR3-negative naive cells). Because surface CD5 did not distinguish the naive subsets, TCR strength was inferred from TRB CDR3 properties.

In regard to this clonotype: Antigen specificity is unknown.

The genes are TRBV29-1 and TRBJ2-3; there is no DNA to check the TCRdb D call of TRBD1. The source material was naive CXCR3+ CD8+ T cells from blood. Noted subset: CD45RO-CCR7+CD27+CD95- naive CD8+ T cells expressing CXCR3 (TNR3+). This sequence originates from a human donor in good health. Some clones in this sample may be carry-over from other donors' samples. CDR3 in amino acids: CSVEDTRPGGDTDTQYF.